The source of this T cell receptor (beta chain) is a study of blood T cell repertoires in COVID-19. Libraries were prepared by immunoSEQ multiplex PCR; TCRdb keeps only in-frame clonotypes and omits some of them. Seen here are around 160,000 clones, about nine tenths observed once, and the top ten hold approximately 3.8%. After removal of 4 bases from V and 4 bases from J, the junction contained 5 bases not matched to a gene. Per germline, CDR1 SEHNR and CDR2 FQNEAQ (reference sequence). The CDR3 is 15 residues long. Sequenced input: PBMCs or T cells enriched from blood (not recorded which). The chain couples TRBV7-9 to TRBJ2-3; 10 bases agree with TRBD1. The receptor was isolated from a woman in her thirties or forties who had been exposed to COVID-19. The CDR3 DNA sequence: TGTGCCAGCAGCTGGGGACAGGGGCGCCCAGATACGCAGTATTTT. Protein product: CASSWGQGRPDTQYF.